This TCR beta chain was captured by sequencing in a study of T-cell reconstitution after alpha-beta-depleted transplantation in children (dated by TCRdb to about 2016). For the wider study: T-cell immune reconstitution after TCRalphabeta/CD19-depleted allogeneic hematopoietic cell transplantation in children was quantitatively tracked in the study by means of TCR repertoire profiling. Results and caveats for the whole study, not just this receptor: Hyperexpanded clone frequencies declined over subsequent months; after one year, T-cell counts and TCRbeta diversity were mostly attributed to newly produced T cells. In some patients, high TCRbeta diversity at day 60 was attributed to recipient T cells and intrathymic progenitors that had survived conditioning. The apparently early recovery of alphabetaT-cell counts about two months after transplant reportedly depended on only several hundred rapidly expanded clones that came from non-depleted graft cells.

Details on this clonotype: Its antigen is unknown. No base-level quality is on record; no much larger clone is a single base apart.

The CDR3 runs 17 amino acids, cysteine and phenylalanine included. This entry keeps only the CDR3 DNA: 51 bases, framed from base 1. V and J are truncated by 4 bases and 0 bases respectively, leaving an intervening sequence of 13 bases. The meaning of the sample's treatment or condition label: allogeneic hematopoietic cell transplantation with graft depleted of TCRalphabeta T cells and CD19 B cells. Transplant recipients were children who received TCRalphabeta/CD19-depleted allogeneic hematopoietic cell grafts. Receptors were amplified or captured by PCR. Sequencing was carried out with an Illumina HiSeq 2500. TCR libraries were prepared with molecular barcoding, using unique molecular identifiers to normalize TCRbeta repertoire quantification. TCRdb redid the processing of the public reads, applying fastp at Q25 and MiXCR, and retained in-frame beta chains. When rows share a CDR3 protein, they turn into one entry using the most common DNA and genes. The sample table holds 400,000 to 550,000 distinct CDR3 sequences, of which roughly a tenth were seen once. Just over 2% of the sample is in the top ten clones.

The specimen was PBMCs, collected before TCRalphabeta/CD19-depleted stem cell transplant. The clonotype comes from a child aged 2-15 years with inherited bone marrow failure, due to receive a stem cell transplant. The receptor chain draws on TRBV12-3 or TRBV12-4 and TRBJ2-6; the D gene could be either TRBD1 or TRBD2, each agreeing at 5 bases. The CDR3 reads as follows: CASSSPGPRSGANVLTF. The DNA is as follows: TGTGCCAGCAGTTCTCCGGGACCGCGCTCTGGGGCCAACGTCCTGACTTTC.